This T cell receptor (beta chain) was recorded in a study of T cell repertoires in cytomegalovirus infection. The V gene's germline CDR1 is LNHDA and CDR2 SQIVND (reference sequence). This CDR3 spans 13 amino acids. V lost 3 bases to trimming and J lost 6 bases, with 8 bases between them. TCRdb itself ran the reads through MiXCR, one entry per CDR3 protein. The table shows fewer than 350,000 distinct CDR3 sequences, with under 20% occurring only once. The source of this sequence is a human donor in good health (CMV status not recorded). Some clones in this sample may be carry-over from other donors' samples. Sample: PBMCs. This chain uses TRBV19 with TRBJ2-2; unclear D gene. In DNA form, the CDR3 reads TGTGCCAGTAGTATTACTCCTCCCGGGGAGCTGTTTTTT. Translated, it gives CASSITPPGELFF.